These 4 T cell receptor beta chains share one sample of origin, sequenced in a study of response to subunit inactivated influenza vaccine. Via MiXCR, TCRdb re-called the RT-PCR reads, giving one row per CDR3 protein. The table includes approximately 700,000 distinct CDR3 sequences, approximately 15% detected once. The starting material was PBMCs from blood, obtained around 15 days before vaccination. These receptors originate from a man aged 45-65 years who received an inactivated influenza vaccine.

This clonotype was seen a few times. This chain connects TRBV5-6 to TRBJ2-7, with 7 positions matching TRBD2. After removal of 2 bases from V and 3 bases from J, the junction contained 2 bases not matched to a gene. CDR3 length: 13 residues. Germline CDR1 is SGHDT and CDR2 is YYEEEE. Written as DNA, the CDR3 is TGTGCCAGCAGCTTTGGGGGGGTCTACGAGCAGTACTTC. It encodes CASSFGGVYEQYF.

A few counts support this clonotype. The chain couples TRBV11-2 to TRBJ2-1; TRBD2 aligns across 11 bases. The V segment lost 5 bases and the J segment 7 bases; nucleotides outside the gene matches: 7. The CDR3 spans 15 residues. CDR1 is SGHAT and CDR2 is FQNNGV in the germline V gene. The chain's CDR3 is CASSRGASGGNEQFF. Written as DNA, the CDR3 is TGTGCCAGCAGCCGGGGGGCTAGCGGGGGGAATGAGCAGTTCTTC.

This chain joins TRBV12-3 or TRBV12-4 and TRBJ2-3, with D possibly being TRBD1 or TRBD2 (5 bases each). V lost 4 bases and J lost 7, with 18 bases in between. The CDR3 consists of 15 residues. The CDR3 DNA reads TGTGCCAGCAGTTCCGGGACCAGACCGACAAATACGCAGTATTTT. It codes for CASSSGTRPTNTQYF.

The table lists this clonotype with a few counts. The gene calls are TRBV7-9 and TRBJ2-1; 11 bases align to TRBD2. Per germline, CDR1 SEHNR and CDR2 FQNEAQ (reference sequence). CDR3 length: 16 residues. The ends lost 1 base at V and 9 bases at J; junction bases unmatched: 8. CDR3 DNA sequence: TGTGCCAGCAGCTTAGAGGGACTAGCGGCGACAAGTGAGCAGTTCTTC. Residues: CASSLEGLAATSEQFF.